Shown below are 8 T cell receptor beta chains from a single sample sequenced in a study of blood T cell repertoires in COVID-19. The assay was immunoSEQ multiplex PCR, and TCRdb's table has in-frame clones only and misses some. Of about 250,000 clones in the sample, 87% are singletons; the top ten hold roughly 3%. The sample consisted of peripheral blood. The origin of the receptors is a man between 18 and 35 years old with active or convalescent COVID-19.

This rearrangement joins TRBV7-2 to TRBJ2-1, with 7 bases aligning to TRBD2. V lost 5 bases to trimming and J lost 7 bases; unmatched junction nucleotides: 8. CDR3 length: 14 residues. The germline V gene encodes CDR1 SGHTA and CDR2 FQGNSA. CDR3 nucleotide sequence: TGTGCCAGCAGCATCCCGGGACTACGGAATGAGCAGTTCTTC. It specifies CASSIPGLRNEQFF.

This rearrangement joins TRBV11-3 to TRBJ2-7, with 10 bases aligning to TRBD1. From germline, CDR1 is SGHNT and CDR2 YENEEA. V lost 2 bases, J lost 2 bases, and 3 bases stayed unmatched. This CDR3 has 15 residues. The CDR3: CASSLRGTGAYEQYF. The CDR3 bases are TGTGCCAGCAGCTTAAGGGGGACAGGGGCCTACGAGCAGTACTTC.

The chain recombines TRBV2 with TRBJ1-1, with a possible D match to TRBD1 (6 bases). CDR1 is SNHLY, CDR2 FYNNEI, per germline. V lost 2 bases and J 6 bases, leaving 16 bases between the germline ends. This CDR3 is 15 amino acids long. The CDR3, as DNA: TGTGCCAGCAGTGAAACCACAGGGTTGTTGGCTGAAGCTTTCTTT. This codes for CASSETTGLLAEAFF.

CDR3 region: CASSLTGVNQPQHF. CDR3 nucleotides: TGTGCCAGCAGTTTAACAGGGGTCAATCAGCCCCAGCATTTT. The rearrangement links TRBV27 to TRBJ1-5; 7 bases line up with TRBD1. Germline V gives CDR1 MNHEY, CDR2 SMNVEV (reference sequence). CDR3 length: 14 amino acids. J lost 3 bases, V lost 2 bases, and 1 base had no gene match.

The chain recombines TRBV7-2 with TRBJ1-1; D is uncertain. CDR1 SGHTA and CDR2 FQGNSA come from the germline V gene. CDR3 length: 14 amino acids. The germline V and J ends were trimmed by 1 base and 4 bases, with 10 bases remaining between them. CDR3 DNA: TGTGCCAGCAGCTTAGTGGGCCGTATCACTGAAGCTTTCTTT. This encodes CASSLVGRITEAFF.

This chain links TRBV27 with TRBJ2-1; tentative D call: TRBD1 (6 bases). The CDR3 runs to 12 residues. Germline CDR1 is MNHEY and CDR2 is SMNVEV (reference sequence). Trimming took off 5 bases at V and 8 bases at J, with 10 bases between the two ends. CDR3 DNA sequence: TGTGCCAGCAGTGGGACACCGCATGAGCAGTTCTTC. Translated: CASSGTPHEQFF.

This chain connects TRBV4-3 to TRBJ2-3; TRBD1 agrees at 9 bases. CDR3 size: 15 residues. The ends lost 3 bases at V and 3 bases at J; junction bases unmatched: 4. Germline CDR1 reads LGHNA; CDR2 reads YSLEER. CDR3 sequence (DNA): TGCGCCAGCAGCCAGCCGGGACAGGGAACAGATACGCAGTATTTT. Translated, it gives CASSQPGQGTDTQYF.

The rearrangement links TRBV5-1 to TRBJ1-1; D not resolved. Germline lookup yields CDR1 SGHRS and CDR2 YFSETQ. The CDR3 consists of 15 residues. Trimming cost V 0 bases and J 5 bases, with 14 bases left between them. The CDR3 is CASSLVEWERTEAFF. CDR3 coding DNA: TGCGCCAGCAGCTTGGTGGAGTGGGAGCGGACTGAAGCTTTCTTT.